This TCR beta chain is from a study of response to subunit inactivated influenza vaccine. One entry per CDR3 protein results from TCRdb running MiXCR on the RT-PCR reads. The table has more than 550,000 distinct CDR3 sequences, roughly 12% seen once. This CDR3 is built from 13 residues. V shed 0 bases and J shed 6 bases, with 6 bases lying between them. CDR1 is SSHAT, CDR2 FNYEAQ, per germline (reference sequence). The same data also contributed to another study, on T cells expressing NK-cell markers. That source reports: Synthesis of TCR beta cDNA relied on 5'RACE template switching carrying UMIs. Most of the eight sequenced donors tested HCMV-seropositive; one tested seronegative. Certain NKG2C+ T cell clones were expanded, and their HCMV specificity remained unclear.

The TCR was taken from a man aged 50-59 years who received an inactivated influenza vaccine. The gene calls are TRBV7-7 and TRBJ2-1; D is possibly TRBD2 (5 bases). This specimen consisted of PBMCs from blood, obtained on the day of vaccination. The CDR3 is CASSLADSNEQFF. CDR3 DNA: TGTGCCAGCAGCTTAGCGGACTCCAATGAGCAGTTCTTC.